Listed here are 3 T cell receptor beta chains from one sample, sequenced in a study of control samples from healthy donors and cancer patients. Profiled with immunoSEQ multiplex PCR; TCRdb holds only in-frame clones, not every one. The sample contains 100,000 to 150,000 clones, 80% to 95% of which appear only once. Sequencing input: blood. The receptors derive from a man aged 18-30 years in good health.

This clone was counted once. J is TRBJ1-2 and V is TRBV27; 7 nucleotides match TRBD1. Trimming at V came to 5 bases and at J to 2 bases, leaving 23 bases not matched to a gene. This CDR3 has 20 amino acids. Germline CDR1 is MNHEY and CDR2 is SMNVEV (reference sequence). CDR3 region: CASSERGTDPRVWVNYGYTF. CDR3 DNA: TGTGCCAGCAGTGAAAGAGGGACAGATCCGAGAGTGTGGGTAAACTATGGCTACACCTTC.

The rearrangement uses TRBV18 and TRBJ1-2; TRBD1 agrees at 7 bases. Germline V CDR1 and CDR2: KGHSH, LQKENI. CDR3 length: 13 amino acids. The ends lost 3 bases at V and 4 bases at J; junction bases unmatched: 2. DNA of the CDR3: TGTGCCAGCTCACCCGACAGGGTCTATGGCTACACCTTC. It yields the protein CASSPDRVYGYTF. Together with reference TRBV18 and TRBJ1-2, the CDR3 gives the full variable domain: NAGVMQNPRHLVRRRGQEARLRCSPMKGHSHVYWYRQLPEEGLKFMVYLQKENIIDESGMPKERFSAEFPKEGPSILRIQQVVRGDSAAYFCASSPDRVYGYTFGSGTRLTVV.

The rearrangement uses TRBV7-3 and TRBJ2-6; no firm D call. The V gene's germline CDR1 is SGHTA and CDR2 FQGTGA. V lost 3 bases and J lost 2, with 8 bases in between. CDR3 size: 15 residues. As DNA, the CDR3 is TGTGCCAGCAGCTTCAGTTTCGCTGGGGCCAACGTCCTGACTTTC. Protein sequence: CASSFSFAGANVLTF.